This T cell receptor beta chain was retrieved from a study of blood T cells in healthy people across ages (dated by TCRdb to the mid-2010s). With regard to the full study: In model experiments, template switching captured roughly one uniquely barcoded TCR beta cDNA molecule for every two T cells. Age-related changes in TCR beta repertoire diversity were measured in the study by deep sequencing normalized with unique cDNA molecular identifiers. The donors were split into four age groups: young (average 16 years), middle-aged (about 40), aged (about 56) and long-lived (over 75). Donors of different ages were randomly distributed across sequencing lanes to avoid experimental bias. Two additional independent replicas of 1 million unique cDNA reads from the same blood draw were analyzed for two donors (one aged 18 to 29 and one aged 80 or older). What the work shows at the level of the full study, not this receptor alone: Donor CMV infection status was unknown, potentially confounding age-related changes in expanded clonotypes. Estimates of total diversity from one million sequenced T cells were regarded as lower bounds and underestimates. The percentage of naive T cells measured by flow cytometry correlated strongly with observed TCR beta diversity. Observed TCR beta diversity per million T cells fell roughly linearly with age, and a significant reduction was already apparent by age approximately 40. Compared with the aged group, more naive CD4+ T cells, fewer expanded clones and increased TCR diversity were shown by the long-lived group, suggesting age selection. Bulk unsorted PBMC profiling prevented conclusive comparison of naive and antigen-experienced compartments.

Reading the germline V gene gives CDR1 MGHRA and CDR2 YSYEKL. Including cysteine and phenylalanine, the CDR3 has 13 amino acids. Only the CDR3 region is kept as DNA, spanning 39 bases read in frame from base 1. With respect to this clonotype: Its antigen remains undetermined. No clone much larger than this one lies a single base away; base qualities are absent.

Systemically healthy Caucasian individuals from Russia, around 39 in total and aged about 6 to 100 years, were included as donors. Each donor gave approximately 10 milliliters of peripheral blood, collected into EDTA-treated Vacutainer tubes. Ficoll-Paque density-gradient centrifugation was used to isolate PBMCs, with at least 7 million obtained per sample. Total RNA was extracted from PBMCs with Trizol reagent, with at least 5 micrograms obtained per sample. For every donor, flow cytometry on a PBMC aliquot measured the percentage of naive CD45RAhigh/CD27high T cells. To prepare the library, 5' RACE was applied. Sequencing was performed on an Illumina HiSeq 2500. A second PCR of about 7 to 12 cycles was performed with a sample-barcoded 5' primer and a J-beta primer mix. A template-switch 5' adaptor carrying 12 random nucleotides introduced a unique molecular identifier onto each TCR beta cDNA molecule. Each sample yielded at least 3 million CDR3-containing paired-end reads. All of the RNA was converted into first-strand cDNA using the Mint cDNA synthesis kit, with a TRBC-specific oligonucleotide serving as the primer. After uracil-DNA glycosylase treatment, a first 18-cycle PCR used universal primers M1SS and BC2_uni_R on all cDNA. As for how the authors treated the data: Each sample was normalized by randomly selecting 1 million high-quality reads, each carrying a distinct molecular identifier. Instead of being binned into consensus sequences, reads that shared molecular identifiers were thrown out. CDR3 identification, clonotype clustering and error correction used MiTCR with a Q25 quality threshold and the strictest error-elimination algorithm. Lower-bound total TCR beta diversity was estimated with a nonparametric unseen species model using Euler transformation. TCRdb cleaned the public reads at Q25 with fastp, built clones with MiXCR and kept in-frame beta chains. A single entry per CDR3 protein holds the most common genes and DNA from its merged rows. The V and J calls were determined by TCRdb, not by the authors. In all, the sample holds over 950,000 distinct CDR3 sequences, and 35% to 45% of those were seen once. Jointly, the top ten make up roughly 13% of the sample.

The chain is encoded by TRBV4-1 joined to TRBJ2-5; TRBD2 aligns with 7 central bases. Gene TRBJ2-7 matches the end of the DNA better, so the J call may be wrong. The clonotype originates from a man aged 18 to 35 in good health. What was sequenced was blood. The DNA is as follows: TGCGCCAGCAGCGGGGGGACTATCGCCGAGCAGTACTTC. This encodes CASSGGTIAEQYF.